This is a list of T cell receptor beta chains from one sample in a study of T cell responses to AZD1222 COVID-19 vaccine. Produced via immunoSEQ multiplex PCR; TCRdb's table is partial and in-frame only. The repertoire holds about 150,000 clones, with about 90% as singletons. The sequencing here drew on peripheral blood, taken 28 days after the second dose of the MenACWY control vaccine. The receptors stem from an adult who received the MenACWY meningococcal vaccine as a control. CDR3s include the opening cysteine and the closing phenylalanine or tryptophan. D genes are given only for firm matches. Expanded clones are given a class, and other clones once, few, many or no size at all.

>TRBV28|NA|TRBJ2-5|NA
TGTGCCAGCAGTCCACGGACATTCCAAGAGACCCAGTACTTC
CASSPRTFQETQYF
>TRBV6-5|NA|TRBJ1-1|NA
TGTGCCAGCAGTTCGACGGTGAACACTGAAGCTTTCTTT
CASSSTVNTEAFF
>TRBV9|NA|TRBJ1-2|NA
TGTGCCAGCAGCGAGGGAACTACAATAGCCTACGGCTACACCTTC
CASSEGTTIAYGYTF
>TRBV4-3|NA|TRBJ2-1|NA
TGCGCCAGCAGCCAAGACGGTCGTGCGGGGAATGAGCAGTTCTTC
CASSQDGRAGNEQFF
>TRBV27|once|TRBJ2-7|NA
TGTGCCAGCAGGGGGCAAACTACGTACGAGCAGTACTTC
CASRGQTTYEQYF
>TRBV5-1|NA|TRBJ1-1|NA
TGCGCCAGCAGCTTGGTTGGGGGGCGAAACACTGAAGCTTTCTTT
CASSLVGGRNTEAFF
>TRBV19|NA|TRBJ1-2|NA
TGTGCCAGTAGTGGTGGGGATCGCTATGGCTACACCTTC
CASSGGDRYGYTF
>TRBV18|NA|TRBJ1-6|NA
TGTGCCAGCTCACCACAAGGGCCAGGGGATAATTCACCCCTCCACTTT
CASSPQGPGDNSPLHF
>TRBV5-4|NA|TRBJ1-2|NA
TGTGCCAGCAGCCTGGACAATAACTATGGCTACACCTTC
CASSLDNNYGYTF
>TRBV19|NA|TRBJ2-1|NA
TGTGCCAGTAGGAAGGCTAGCTCCTACAATGAGCAGTTCTTC
CASRKASSYNEQFF
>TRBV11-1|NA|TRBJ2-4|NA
TGTGCCAGCAGCTTATCCGACGGAGCCAAAAACATTCAGTACTTC
CASSLSDGAKNIQYF
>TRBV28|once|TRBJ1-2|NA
TGTGCCAGCAGTTTCTGGGATGCTAGCGGCTACACCTTC
CASSFWDASGYTF
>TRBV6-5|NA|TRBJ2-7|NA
TGTGCCAGCAGTTCCCCCTCTGGCAGGACCTCCTACGAGCAGTACTTC
CASSSPSGRTSYEQYF